These 17 T cell receptor beta chains were sequenced from one sample in a study of shared clonotypes between healthy human individuals (dated by TCRdb to about 2020). Libraries came from the immunoSEQ multiplex PCR assay. TCRdb mirrors the immuneACCESS table, restricted to in-frame sequences. Some clones are absent from its copies; in checked studies, under half trace to an unresolved V gene, and the reason for the others is unknown. The sample contains about 480,000 clones, 79% of them found a single time. 10% to 15% of the sample is taken by the ten largest. Sequenced sample: PBMCs. The receptors shown here come from a woman aged 35 to 49 in good health. Some clones in this sample may be carry-over from other donors' samples.

The sample holds one count of this clone. V and J are TRBV11-2 and TRBJ1-5; 10 nucleotides line up with TRBD1. After removal of 1 base from V and 0 bases from J, the junction contained 6 bases not matched to a gene. CDR3 size: 18 residues. CDR1 SGHAT and CDR2 FQNNGV come from the germline V gene. CDR3 sequence: CASSLGGQGPASNQPQHF. CDR3 nucleotide sequence: TGTGCCAGCAGCTTAGGGGGACAGGGGCCGGCTAGCAATCAGCCCCAGCATTTT. The variable domain in full, completed from reference TRBV11-2 and TRBJ1-5, reads EAGVAQSPRYKIIEKRQSVAFWCNPISGHATLYWYQQILGQGPKLLIQFQNNGVVDDSQLPKDRFSAERLKGVDSTLKIQPAKLEDSAVYLCASSLGGQGPASNQPQHFGDGTRLSIL.

V and J are TRBV19 and TRBJ1-2; maybe TRBD1 (5 bases). Germline CDR1 is LNHDA and CDR2 is SQIVND (reference sequence). The ends were cut back, 6 bases at V and 4 bases at J, with 21 bases in the middle. This CDR3 comprises 16 residues. The CDR3 DNA reads as TGTGCCAGTAGCATCCGGGACCAACCCCCCCTCTATGGCTACACCTTC. Translation gives CASSIRDQPPLYGYTF.

This clone was recorded a few times. The chain couples TRBV6-5 to TRBJ1-5, with D unclear. Germline V lookup: CDR1 MNHEY, CDR2 SVGAGI. There are 15 residues in the CDR3. V shed 0 bases and J shed 0 bases, with 6 bases lying between them. CDR3: CASSYSSDSNQPQHF. The CDR3 nucleotides are TGTGCCAGCAGTTACTCGTCTGATAGCAATCAGCCCCAGCATTTT.

This clone was counted a single time. The V and J genes are TRBV5-1 and TRBJ2-3, with D maybe TRBD1 (5 bases). Trimming stripped 0 bases from V and 8 bases from J, with 13 bases between. The CDR3 length is 14 residues. CDR1 and CDR2 (germline): SGHRS, YFSETQ. The DNA of the CDR3 is TGCGCCAGCAGCTTGGCCGACCAGGGTGGTACGCAGTATTTT. Amino acid sequence: CASSLADQGGTQYF.

This chain uses TRBV29-1 with TRBJ2-7; 7 bases align to TRBD1. After removal of 4 bases from V and 1 base from J, the junction contained 4 bases not matched to a gene. The germline V gene encodes CDR1 SQVTM and CDR2 ANQGSEA. CDR3 length: 13 amino acids. CDR3 amino acids: CSVGSGQSYEQYF. DNA for the CDR3: TGCAGCGTTGGGTCGGGACAGTCCTACGAGCAGTACTTC.

The CDR3 here is CASSRRGQDTGELFF. The CDR3 DNA follows: TGTGCCAGCAGCCGCAGGGGGCAGGACACCGGGGAGCTGTTTTTT. The chain has TRBV9 and TRBJ2-2, with 8 bases fitting TRBD1. V lost 4 bases and J lost 3; bases outside the gene matches: 5. This CDR3 is 15 amino acids long. Germline V gene sequence: CDR1 SGDLS, CDR2 YYNGEE.

This clone was seen more than once but under ten times. V gene TRBV18 combines with J gene TRBJ1-1; D is uncertain. Germline CDR1 and CDR2: KGHSH and LQKENI. This CDR3 region has 17 residues. V was shortened by 4 bases and J by 7 bases, with 25 bases between the two germline ends. The CDR3 region has the DNA TGTGCCAGCTCACGGGTCCAGGCCGGGTTCTCGGCGGATGAAGCTTTCTTT. Its protein product is CASSRVQAGFSADEAFF.

The V gene is TRBV28, the J gene TRBJ2-3; 10 bases are a match to TRBD2. With 2 bases clipped from V and 6 bases from J, the junction kept 14 bases outside the gene matches. Germline assignment: CDR1 MDHEN and CDR2 SYDVKM. This CDR3 spans 18 amino acids. The CDR3 loop reads CASSLLPSGRTKGDTQYF. The CDR3, as DNA: TGTGCCAGCAGTTTACTTCCTAGCGGGAGAACAAAGGGGGATACGCAGTATTTT. Full variable domain (remainder filled in from reference TRBV28 and TRBJ2-3): DVKVTQSSRYLVKRTGEKVFLECVQDMDHENMFWYRQDPGLGLRLIYFSYDVKMKEKGDIPEGYSVSREKKERFSLILESASTNQTSMYLCASSLLPSGRTKGDTQYFGPGTRLTVL.

The chain combines TRBV18 with TRBJ2-7; 9 bases fit TRBD1. Germline V gene sequence: CDR1 KGHSH, CDR2 LQKENI. V was pared by 3 bases and J by 3 bases, with 3 bases of the junction left unmatched. This CDR3 spans 14 amino acids. CDR3 region: CASSPGTGNYEQYF. CDR3 sequence (DNA): TGTGCCAGCTCACCCGGGACAGGGAACTACGAGCAGTACTTC.

This chain uses TRBV5-4 with TRBJ1-2; tentative D call: TRBD1 (5 bases). Trimming stripped 3 bases from V and 2 bases from J, with 11 bases between. Germline V gives CDR1 SGHNT, CDR2 YYREEE (reference sequence). The CDR3 is 14 residues long. CDR3 sequence reads: CASSSPTANYGYTF. CDR3 DNA sequence: TGTGCCAGCAGCTCCCCGACAGCCAACTATGGCTACACCTTC.

The chain has TRBV4-3 and TRBJ1-3, with D uncertain. The V end lost 0 bases, the J end lost 0 bases, and 6 bases lay between the germline ends. Germline loops: CDR1 LGHNA, CDR2 YSLEER. This CDR3 spans 15 amino acids. The chain's CDR3 is CASSQEPGSGNTIYF. CDR3 in DNA: TGCGCCAGCAGCCAAGAACCCGGCTCTGGAAACACCATATATTTT.

The chain has TRBV28 and TRBJ1-5; D is perhaps TRBD1 (6 bases). Looked up from germline, CDR1 is MDHEN and CDR2 is SYDVKM. The CDR3 totals 14 residues. Trimming stripped 8 bases from V and 0 bases from J, with 11 bases between. CDR3 loop: CASWGADSNQPQHF. In DNA, the CDR3 is TGTGCCAGCTGGGGGGCAGATAGCAATCAGCCCCAGCATTTT.

The chain's CDR3 is CASRPLAGGGNEQFF. CDR3 DNA sequence: TGTGCCAGCCGACCACTAGCGGGAGGAGGTAATGAGCAGTTCTTC. V is TRBV27 and J is TRBJ2-1; 12 nucleotides agree with TRBD2. Looked up from germline, CDR1 is MNHEY and CDR2 is SMNVEV (reference sequence). The trim removed 8 bases at V and 7 bases at J, leaving 9 bases unmatched. The CDR3 extends over 15 amino acids.

The chain couples TRBV7-2 to TRBJ2-2; D is perhaps TRBD2 (6 bases). Germline V gene lookup returns CDR1 SGHTA and CDR2 FQGNSA. There are 14 residues in the CDR3. Trimming took 4 bases from V and 7 from J, leaving 13 bases between them. The chain's CDR3 is CASSSNGLYGELFF. The CDR3 DNA sequence: TGTGCCAGCAGCTCAAACGGACTATACGGGGAGCTGTTTTTT.

This clone was seen more than once but under ten times. The chain couples TRBV6-1 to TRBJ1-3; unclear D gene. CDR1 is MNHNS and CDR2 is SASEGT in the germline V gene. Trimming left V 5 bases short and J 0 bases short, with 11 bases between. CDR3 length equals 15 residues. CDR3 nucleotides: TGTGCCAGCAGTTCCGGTAGCACCTCTGGAAACACCATATATTTT. This gives the protein CASSSGSTSGNTIYF.

V is TRBV5-1 and J is TRBJ2-7, with no clear D. The V end lost 5 bases, the J end lost 2 bases, and 5 bases lay between the germline ends. CDR1 is SGHRS, CDR2 YFSETQ, per germline. The CDR3 runs to 11 residues. The DNA for the CDR3 is TGCGCCAGCAGTACCACCTACGAGCAGTACTTC. Translation gives CASSTTYEQYF.

The CDR3 protein is CASSPGQSTGNTIYF. In nucleotides, the CDR3 is TGTGCCAGCAGCCCTGGACAGAGTACTGGAAACACCATATATTTT. The rearrangement uses TRBV2 and TRBJ1-3; a possible D gene is TRBD1 (6 bases). Germline CDR1 SNHLY, CDR2 FYNNEI. The V end lost 6 bases, the J end lost 2 bases, and 14 bases lay between the germline ends. The CDR3 sequence is 15 residues long.